This is a list of T cell receptor beta chains from one sample in a study of blood T cell repertoires in COVID-19. Clones were sequenced by immunoSEQ multiplex PCR, and TCRdb holds only the in-frame ones, with some missing. The data show 350,000 to 450,000 clones, about nine tenths seen once. The source material was PBMCs or T cells enriched from blood (not recorded which). The source of these receptors is a woman between 40 and 50 years old who had been exposed to COVID-19. CDR3s include the opening cysteine and the closing phenylalanine or tryptophan. The D gene is left open where the match is weak. Size is omitted from some rows. Given values are once, few, many or a class for expanded clones.

>-|TRBD1|TRBV5-6|TRBJ1-2
TGTGCCAGCAGCTTACAGGGGGATGGCTACACCTTC
CASSLQGDGYTF
>-|TRBD1|TRBV2|TRBJ1-5
TGTGCCAGCAGTCGGGACAGACCTAGCAATCAGCCCCAGCATTTT
CASSRDRPSNQPQHF
>-|TRBD1|TRBV30|TRBJ1-6
TGTGCCTGGAGGACTTTCTGGGGACAGGGCACCCGAGCGGGTTCACCCCTCCACTTT
CAWRTFWGQGTRAGSPLHF
>-|TRBD2|TRBV19|TRBJ2-1
TGTGCCAGTTTAGCGGGAGGCTCCTACAATGAGCAGTTCTTC
CASLAGGSYNEQFF
>-|TRBD1|TRBV14|TRBJ2-7
TGTGCCAGCAGCCAGGGTTCGGGACAGCTCTACGAGCAGTACTTC
CASSQGSGQLYEQYF
>-|-|TRBV10-2|TRBJ1-5
TGCGCCAGCAGGTACAGGGTGGATCAGCCCCAGCATTTT
CASRYRVDQPQHF
>-|-|TRBV2|TRBJ2-7
TGTGCCAGCAGTGAAGCCGACCAGGCGTCCTTC
CASSEADQASF
>-|-|TRBV7-3|TRBJ2-3
TGTGCCAGCAGCCGGGGGACGGCCGCAGATACGCAGTATTTT
CASSRGTAADTQYF
>-|-|TRBV7-3|TRBJ1-3
TGTGCCAGCAGCAAGGGGTCTGGAAACACCATATATTTT
CASSKGSGNTIYF
>-|-|TRBV7-3|TRBJ1-6
TGTGCCAGCAGCTACGACAGTTATAATTCACCCCTCCACTTT
CASSYDSYNSPLHF
>once|TRBD2|TRBV3-1/TRBV3-2|TRBJ2-5
TGTGCCAGCAGCCAAGATCGGGCTAGCGGGGGGGCCCAAGAGACCCAGTACTTC
CASSQDRASGGAQETQYF
>-|-|TRBV29-1|TRBJ2-5
TGCAGCGTTTTTCCCGGGACAACCGAAAAGACCCAGTACTTC
CSVFPGTTEKTQYF
>-|TRBD2|TRBV4-1|TRBJ2-3
TGCGCCAGCAGCCTCTCCAAGACTAGCGGGAGTCCAGATACGCAGTATTTT
CASSLSKTSGSPDTQYF
>-|-|TRBV6-2/TRBV6-3|TRBJ2-1
TGTGCCAGCAGTTACGGCAGGGGCGATGAGCAGTTCTTC
CASSYGRGDEQFF
>-|TRBD1|TRBV18|TRBJ1-1
TGTGCCAGCTCACCTGCGACAGGGGGGAACACTGAAGCTTTCTTT
CASSPATGGNTEAFF
>-|TRBD1|TRBV6-5|TRBJ1-2
TGTGCCAGCAGTTACTCTGGGACAGGGGGGGATGGCTACACCTTC
CASSYSGTGGDGYTF
>-|-|TRBV2|TRBJ1-2
TGTGCCAGCAGTGAAGGGAGGGTAGGACCCTACACCTTC
CASSEGRVGPYTF
>-|-|TRBV7-3|TRBJ2-5
TGTGCCAGCAGCTTATATCCCCTTGAGACTGGTGGGACCCAGTACTTC
CASSLYPLETGGTQYF
>-|-|TRBV7-9|TRBJ2-7
TGTGCCAGCAGCTTACAGGGGTACTACGAGCAGTACTTC
CASSLQGYYEQYF
>once|-|TRBV27|TRBJ2-2
TGTGCCAGCAGCCCCGATGCTGGGGGGATCGGGGAGCTGTTTTTT
CASSPDAGGIGELFF
>-|TRBD2|TRBV5-8|TRBJ2-3
TGTGCCAGCAGCTTACAAGTTACTAGCGGGGCCTCAGATACGCAGTATTTT
CASSLQVTSGASDTQYF
>-|-|TRBV27|TRBJ2-7
TGTGCCAGCAGTTTAGGGCACCCCAGGGACGAGCAGTACTTC
CASSLGHPRDEQYF
>once|TRBD1|TRBV5-4|TRBJ2-7
TGTGCCAGCAGCCAACCGGGACAGAAATCCCACGAGCAGTACTTC
CASSQPGQKSHEQYF
>-|-|TRBV3-1/TRBV3-2|TRBJ1-2
TGTGCCAGCAGCCAACGACAAAGCTATGGCTACACCTTC
CASSQRQSYGYTF
>-|TRBD1|TRBV20-1|TRBJ1-1
TGCAGTGCTAGTGAAGACAGGGGGCTGGGGGCTTTCTTT
CSASEDRGLGAFF
>-|-|TRBV3-1/TRBV3-2|TRBJ2-5
TGTGCCAGCAGCCAAGCGGTGGAGGAGACCCAGTACTTC
CASSQAVEETQYF
>-|-|TRBV5-6|TRBJ1-1
TGTGCCAGCAGCTTGTCGGGGAGGGGCCGAAACACTGAAGCTTTCTTT
CASSLSGRGRNTEAFF
>-|TRBD1|TRBV6-5|TRBJ1-3
TGTGCCAGCAGTTACTCCCACAGGGGACAAAACACCATATATTTT
CASSYSHRGQNTIYF
>-|TRBD1|TRBV27|TRBJ1-5
TGTGCCAGCAGTCTCGGGACAGGGAACAATCAGCCCCAGCATTTT
CASSLGTGNNQPQHF
>-|TRBD2|TRBV5-1|TRBJ2-3
TGCGCCAGCAAGCGACTAACCGGGACTAGCGGTACAGATACGCAGTATTTT
CASKRLTGTSGTDTQYF
>-|TRBD2|TRBV6-4|TRBJ2-4
TGTGCCAGCAGTGACGACCACGGGCCCGGGGGGGCTCGGAGGGTCATTCAGTACTTC
CASSDDHGPGGARRVIQYF
>-|-|TRBV7-8|TRBJ2-2
TGTGCCAGCAGCTCCCGGCCCGGGGGTGGGGAGCTGTTTTTT
CASSSRPGGGELFF
>-|-|TRBV24-1|TRBJ1-4
TGTGCCACCAGTGATCCGCAGGGGCCTTCCGAAAAACTGTTTTTT
CATSDPQGPSEKLFF
>once|TRBD1|TRBV10-3|TRBJ1-2
TGTGCCATCAGTTCCCTCCCGGGACAGGGGGCTGTAGGCTACACCTTC
CAISSLPGQGAVGYTF
>-|TRBD1|TRBV24-1|TRBJ2-6
TGTGCCACCAGCCCGACAGGGCCCGGGGCCAACGTCCTGACTTTC
CATSPTGPGANVLTF
>once|TRBD1|TRBV4-1|TRBJ2-1
TGCGCCAGCAGCCCTGACAGGGTCCGATACAATGAGCAGTTCTTC
CASSPDRVRYNEQFF
>-|TRBD1|TRBV10-3|TRBJ1-2
TGTGCCATCCGACAGGGGAGGGGTCCTGGCTACACCTTC
CAIRQGRGPGYTF
>once|-|TRBV30|TRBJ2-6
TGTGCCTGGGGCGGGGGGGCCAACGTCCTGACTTTC
CAWGGGANVLTF
>-|-|TRBV2|TRBJ2-7
TGTGCCAGCAGTGGAGGTTCGGGAGACCCCTACGAGCAGTACTTC
CASSGGSGDPYEQYF
>-|TRBD1|TRBV24-1|TRBJ1-1
TGTGCCACCAGTGAACCGACAGGGGACGAAGCTTTCTTT
CATSEPTGDEAFF
>-|-|TRBV5-4|TRBJ2-1
TGTGCCAGCAGCTTGTTTCTGAGCAATGAGCAGTTCTTC
CASSLFLSNEQFF
>-|-|TRBV7-8|TRBJ1-2
TGTGCCAGCAGTTCATCCTCTGCGCTGCGCCCCTCGGGGGGCTACACCTTC
CASSSSSALRPSGGYTF
>-|TRBD2|TRBV24-1|TRBJ2-1
TGTGCCACCAGTGATTCCCTAGCGGGACATATCTTC
CATSDSLAGHIF
>once|-|TRBV5-4|TRBJ1-2
TGTGCCAGCAGCTACCCTTGGGATCGGACAGACAAACTCTATGGCTACACCTTC
CASSYPWDRTDKLYGYTF
>-|-|TRBV5-1|TRBJ1-3
TGCGCCAGCAGCTTGGGAGGTGGCCGTGCGGGCTCTGGAAACACCATATATTTT
CASSLGGGRAGSGNTIYF
>-|-|TRBV27|TRBJ1-2
TGTGCCAGCAGTTTAGGTTGGGACACTTTTAACTATGGCTACACCTTC
CASSLGWDTFNYGYTF
>-|-|TRBV19|TRBJ1-3
TGTGCCAGTAGCCCAACAGGGACGGCTGGAAACACCATATATTTT
CASSPTGTAGNTIYF
>once|TRBD2|TRBV5-6|TRBJ2-7
TGTGCCAGCAGCGCGGAAACTAGCGGGCCCTCCTACGAGCAGTACTTC
CASSAETSGPSYEQYF
>-|TRBD1|TRBV19|TRBJ1-3
TGTGCCAGTAGTACCCAGGACAGGGCTGGAAACACCATATATTTT
CASSTQDRAGNTIYF
>once|-|TRBV18|TRBJ2-3
TGTGCCAGCTCACCTGCCAAGACTCTTAGCACAGATACGCAGTATTTT
CASSPAKTLSTDTQYF
>-|-|TRBV18|TRBJ2-5
TGTGCCAGCTCCCCGGGACACTTCCAAGAGACCCAGTACTTC
CASSPGHFQETQYF
>-|-|TRBV12-5|TRBJ1-5
TGTGCTAGTGGTTTGGGGGGGACTGGGAATCAGCCCCAGCATTTT
CASGLGGTGNQPQHF
>once|TRBD2|TRBV5-1|TRBJ2-1
TGCGCCAGCAGCTTCGGCCTAGCGGGGAGTTACAATGAGCAGTTCTTC
CASSFGLAGSYNEQFF
>once|-|TRBV2|TRBJ2-7
TGTGCCAGCAGTGGGCCCCAGGGATTCTACGAGCAGTACTTC
CASSGPQGFYEQYF
>-|-|TRBV7-7|TRBJ1-1
TGTGCTAGCAGCCCGGGACTCTTGAACACTGAAGCTTTCTTT
CASSPGLLNTEAFF
>-|-|TRBV12-5|TRBJ2-1
TGTGCTAGTGGTGATCTCCCAGGCTACAATGAGCAGTTCTTC
CASGDLPGYNEQFF
>-|-|TRBV11-3|TRBJ2-1
TGTGCCAGCAGCTTAGCTCAGGGGCAGGGTTTCAATGAGCAGTTCTTC
CASSLAQGQGFNEQFF
>-|TRBD1|TRBV5-5|TRBJ1-2
TGTGCCAGCAGCCTTTCGGGACAGAACTATGGCTACACCTTC
CASSLSGQNYGYTF
>-|-|TRBV12-3/TRBV12-4|TRBJ1-1
TGTGCCAGCTTGGACCTGGGGCACACTGAAGCTTTCTTT
CASLDLGHTEAFF
>-|TRBD1|TRBV27|TRBJ1-5
TGTGCCAGCAGTCTCACCTTGGGCACAGGGGGCACTCAGCCCCAGCATTTT
CASSLTLGTGGTQPQHF